The sample holds a few counts of the clone carrying this T cell receptor (beta chain). The data are from a study of blood T cell repertoires in COVID-19. The overall study: Whether acute or convalescent, the COVID-19 samples came from the United States, Italy and Spain. PBMCs, B-cell-depleted T cells, or T cells provided the cDNA or gDNA that made up the material.

Original analysis: Reference gene primer amplification gave nucleated cell count estimates. Sequencing was performed with immunoSEQ multiplex PCR; in TCRdb, only in-frame clones are kept and a portion is missing. The V and J calls and the clone size are those of that table, but D and trimming were determined from the DNA. The sample records around 340,000 clones, 65% to 90% being singletons. Trimming left V 0 bases short and J 5 bases short, with 22 bases between. The germline gives CDR1 LGHDT, CDR2 YNNKEL (reference sequence). CDR3 length: 18 residues. Sequenced material: peripheral blood. The chain carries TRBV3-1 (or the pseudogene TRBV3-2) and TRBJ1-2; tentative D call: TRBD1 (6 bases). This receptor was obtained from a woman aged 55-70 years with COVID-19, enrolled during active disease. Here the CDR3 reads CASSQEGAGARRSYGYTF. For the CDR3, the DNA is TGTGCCAGCAGCCAAGAAGGGGCAGGGGCTCGCCGGTCTTATGGCTACACCTTC.